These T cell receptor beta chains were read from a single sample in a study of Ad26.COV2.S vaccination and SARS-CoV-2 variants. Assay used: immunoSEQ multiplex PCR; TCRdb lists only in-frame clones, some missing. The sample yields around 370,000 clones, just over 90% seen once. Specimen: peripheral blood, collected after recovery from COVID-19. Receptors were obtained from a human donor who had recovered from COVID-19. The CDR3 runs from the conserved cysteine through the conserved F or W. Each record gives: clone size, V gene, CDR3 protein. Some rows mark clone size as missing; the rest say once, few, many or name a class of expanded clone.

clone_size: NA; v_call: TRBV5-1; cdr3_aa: CASSPRQGAETQYF
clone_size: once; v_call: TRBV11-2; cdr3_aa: CASSVPLSYEQYF
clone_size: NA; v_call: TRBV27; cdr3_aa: CASSGDVHSPLHF
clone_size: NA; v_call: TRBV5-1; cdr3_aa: CASSLGLGLNTEAFF
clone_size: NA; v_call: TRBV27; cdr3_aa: CASSPGAGESYEQYF
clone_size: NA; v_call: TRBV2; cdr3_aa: CASRGGEQFF
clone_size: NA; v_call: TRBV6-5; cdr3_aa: CASGQGGPYEQYF
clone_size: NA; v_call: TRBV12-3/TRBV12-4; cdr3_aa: CASSRDTSYEQYF
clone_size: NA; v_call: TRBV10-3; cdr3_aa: CAISARQDNSPLHF
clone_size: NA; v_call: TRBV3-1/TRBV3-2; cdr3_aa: CASSFRDGSNEQFF
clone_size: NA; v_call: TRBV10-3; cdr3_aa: CAISDGGVNYGYTF
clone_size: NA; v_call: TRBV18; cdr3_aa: CASSPKIGLGNTEAFF
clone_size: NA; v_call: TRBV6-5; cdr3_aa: CASRATGASTDTQYF
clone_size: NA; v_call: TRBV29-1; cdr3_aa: CSASGPSNQPQHF
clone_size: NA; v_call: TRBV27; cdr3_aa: CASSLQGDSGDTQYF